The 14 T cell receptor beta chains presented below share a single source sample, sequenced in a study of blood T cell repertoires in COVID-19. Assay: immunoSEQ multiplex PCR; the TCRdb copy retains only in-frame clones and omits some. The sample consists of some 99,000 clones, 85% to 90% of them appearing once. The sequenced sample consisted of peripheral blood. The origin of the receptors is a human donor in a cohort sampled during active COVID-19.

The chain has TRBV20-1 and TRBJ1-1, with D perhaps TRBD1 (5 bases). The CDR3 spans 16 residues. With 3 bases removed from V and 5 bases from J, the gap between germline ends came to 22 bases. Germline V gene data show CDR1 as DFQATT and CDR2 as SNEGSKA (reference sequence). In DNA form, the CDR3 reads TGCAGTGCTAGTAAGGTAGGGGATGGGCCGAGGACTGAAGCTTTCTTT. Its protein is CSASKVGDGPRTEAFF.

The chain has TRBV21-1 and TRBJ1-1; the listed D gene, TRBD1, was not tested against the DNA. TRBV21-1 is annotated as a pseudogene. This CDR3 is built from 19 residues. The CDR3 sequence is CASSAGSRDSPTMNTEAFF. In DNA, the CDR3 is TGTGCCAGCAGCGCCGGATCAAGGGACAGTCCTACGATGAACACTGAAGCTTTCTTT.

The chain joins TRBV28 to TRBJ2-5; the D gene is possibly TRBD1 (7 bases). The CDR3 is 15 residues long. Trimming shortened V by 3 bases and J by 5 bases, and 16 bases separated the two germline ends. Germline V CDR1 and CDR2: MDHEN, SYDVKM. The CDR3 loop is CASSFETGGGETQYF. The CDR3 DNA reads as TGTGCCAGCAGTTTCGAAACAGGAGGGGGCGAGACCCAGTACTTC.

The chain recombines TRBV29-1 with TRBJ1-1, with TRBD1 matching 10 bases. CDR1 SQVTM and CDR2 ANQGSEA come from the germline V gene. CDR3 length: 13 amino acids. Germline trimming cut 6 bases from V and 2 bases from J; bases unmatched to any gene: 3. In DNA, the CDR3 is TGCAGCGTCGGACAGGGGGGTAACACTGAAGCTTTCTTT. This codes for CSVGQGGNTEAFF.

The V and J genes are TRBV19 and TRBJ2-3; 8 bases fit TRBD1. Unmatched junction bases numbered 6, after V lost 6 bases and J lost 4 bases. In germline, CDR1 is LNHDA, CDR2 SQIVND (reference sequence). The CDR3 loop spans 14 amino acids. CDR3 amino acids: CASSDRGGPDTQYF. Here the CDR3 DNA reads TGTGCCAGTAGCGACAGGGGAGGACCAGATACGCAGTATTTT. The full variable domain, rest sourced from reference TRBV19 and TRBJ2-3, is DGGITQSPKYLFRKEGQNVTLSCEQNLNHDAMYWYRQDPGQGLRLIYYSQIVNDFQKGDIAEGYSVSREKKESFPLTVTSAQKNPTAFYLCASSDRGGPDTQYFGPGTRLTVL.

The genes are TRBV6-2 or TRBV6-3 and TRBJ2-6; 8 nucleotides line up with TRBD1. Germline CDR1 and CDR2: MNHEY and SVGEGT. The junction had 12 bases not matched to a gene; V was cut back by 0 bases and J by 2 bases. CDR3 length: 20 residues. This CDR3 is CASSYSFGQGTKTGANVLTF. CDR3 nucleotide sequence: TGTGCCAGCAGTTACTCTTTCGGACAGGGAACCAAGACTGGGGCCAACGTCCTGACTTTC.

The chain uses TRBV19 and TRBJ1-2; TRBD1 aligns across 7 bases. V gave up 4 bases and J gave up 4 bases; unmatched junction bases: 6. The CDR3 is 14 residues long. CDR1 and CDR2 (germline): LNHDA, SQIVND (reference sequence). For the CDR3, the DNA is TGTGCCAGTAGTACCGGGACAGCCCTCTATGGCTACACCTTC. This encodes CASSTGTALYGYTF.

The chain is built from TRBV19 and TRBJ1-3; the D gene is possibly TRBD1 (5 bases). This CDR3 contains 15 residues. Germline V lookup: CDR1 LNHDA, CDR2 SQIVND (reference sequence). Trimming removed 3 bases from V and 2 bases from J, with 11 bases in between. CDR3 residues: CASSIPGVPGNTIYF. CDR3 bases: TGTGCCAGTAGTATCCCGGGGGTTCCTGGAAACACCATATATTTT. Using reference TRBV19 and TRBJ1-3 for the parts outside the CDR3, the full variable domain is DGGITQSPKYLFRKEGQNVTLSCEQNLNHDAMYWYRQDPGQGLRLIYYSQIVNDFQKGDIAEGYSVSREKKESFPLTVTSAQKNPTAFYLCASSIPGVPGNTIYFGEGSWLTVV.

The V and J genes are TRBV5-1 and TRBJ2-5; 7 bases line up with TRBD2. Germline V CDR1 and CDR2: SGHRS, YFSETQ. Unmatched junction bases numbered 4, after V lost 4 bases and J lost 4 bases. The CDR3 covers 13 residues. The CDR3 loop reads CASSPPGGETQYF. The CDR3 DNA reads TGCGCCAGCAGCCCCCCGGGAGGAGAGACCCAGTACTTC.

The genes are TRBV5-4 and TRBJ1-2, with 7 bases identical to TRBD1. Trimming took 4 bases from V and 4 from J; bases not matched to a gene: 10. The germline gives CDR1 SGHNT, CDR2 YYREEE (reference sequence). This CDR3 has 15 residues. CDR3: CASSPSSDRVYGYTF. The CDR3 DNA reads as TGTGCCAGCAGCCCGAGCTCCGACAGGGTCTATGGCTACACCTTC.

This clone came up once. This chain links TRBV10-3 with TRBJ1-2; TRBD1 might be the D (5 bases). The CDR3 covers 16 residues. Germline lookup yields CDR1 ENHRY and CDR2 SYGVKD. V lost 2 bases and J lost 7, with 20 bases in between. Written as DNA, the CDR3 is TGTGCCATCAGTGAGCCCGGGAGGTCAGGGTACGGTGGCTACACCTTC. Translation gives CAISEPGRSGYGGYTF.

The rearrangement uses TRBV6-5 and TRBJ2-1, with 10 bases identical to TRBD2. The CDR3 has 14 amino acids. Germline CDR1 and CDR2: MNHEY and SVGAGI. The J segment lost 6 bases and the V segment lost 6 bases, leaving 5 bases of the junction unmatched. CDR3 amino acids: CASSLGLARNEQFF. CDR3 nucleotide sequence: TGTGCCAGCAGCCTGGGACTAGCGCGCAATGAGCAGTTCTTC.

The V gene is TRBV14, the J gene TRBJ2-7, with D perhaps TRBD1 (6 bases). The CDR3 covers 13 residues. Germline V CDR1 and CDR2: SGHDN, FVKESK. V shed 3 bases and J shed 7 bases, with 13 bases lying between them. In nucleotides, the CDR3 is TGTGCCAGCAGCCATAAACAGGGCTCGGAGCAGTACTTC. Translating it yields CASSHKQGSEQYF. The full variable domain, completed using reference TRBV14 and TRBJ2-7, is EAGVTQFPSHSVIEKGQTVTLRCDPISGHDNLYWYRRVMGKEIKFLLHFVKESKQDESGMPNNRFLAERTGGTYSTLKVQPAELEDSGVYFCASSHKQGSEQYFGPGTRLTVT.

The chain employs TRBV29-1 and TRBJ2-5, with 9 bases identical to TRBD2. The CDR3 extends over 13 amino acids. From germline, CDR1 is SQVTM and CDR2 ANQGSEA. CDR3 region: CSIQAGGRETQYF. The CDR3, as DNA: TGCAGTATCCAAGCGGGGGGACGAGAGACCCAGTACTTC.